One and the same sample provided the 6 T cell receptor beta chains below, sequenced in a study of a mutant IDH1 vaccine in newly diagnosed glioma. Noted time point: baseline, week 1 (first vaccination visit). This sample's treatment: pre-vaccination baseline after standard-of-care therapy. Produced via immunoSEQ multiplex PCR; TCRdb's table is partial and in-frame only. The repertoire has 55,000 to 70,000 clones, approximately 86% of them found once; the top ten carry under 3.5%. The source material was PBMCs, sampled from a glioma patient treated with radiotherapy, temozolomide or both. These receptors came from a man aged 25-45 years with glioma.

With respect to this clone: Since a much larger clone is just one base distant, this may be a read error. The chain couples TRBV4-2 to TRBJ2-2; 9 positions agree with TRBD2. The CDR3 sequence is 18 residues long. Per germline, CDR1 LGHNA and CDR2 YNFKEQ. The CDR3 coding sequence is TGTGCCAGCAGCCAAGATGGGGCGGGGGGGCCTAACACCGTGGAGCTGTTTTTT. This translates into CASSQDGAGGPNTVELFF.

This chain links TRBV6-6 with TRBJ1-5; TRBD1 is a possible D gene (5 bases). V was pared by 6 bases and J by 7 bases, with 16 bases between. This CDR3 region has 14 residues. In germline, CDR1 is MNHNY, CDR2 SVGAGI (reference sequence). CDR3 nucleotide sequence: TGTGCCAGCAGACCCGGGACCGCCGGGCAGCCCCAGCATTTT. Protein product: CASRPGTAGQPQHF.

The CDR3 reads CASSLATEQFF. CDR3 bases: TGCGCCAGCAGCTTGGCTACTGAGCAGTTCTTC. The chain recombines TRBV5-1 with TRBJ2-1; D is uncertain. CDR3 length: 11 amino acids. The V end was cut by 0 bases, the J end by 9 bases, with 4 bases between. Germline V gives CDR1 SGHRS, CDR2 YFSETQ.

Concerning this clone: Other nucleotide sequences from this sample produce the same CDR3. The chain recombines TRBV27 with TRBJ1-2; possibly TRBD1 for D (6 bases). Trimming removed 3 bases at V and 8 bases at J, with 16 bases between. This CDR3 contains 14 residues. Germline V lookup: CDR1 MNHEY, CDR2 SMNVEV (reference sequence). This CDR3 reads CASSFGGAGDGYTF. The CDR3, as DNA: TGTGCCAGCAGTTTCGGGGGCGCAGGGGACGGCTACACCTTC.

The chain carries TRBV5-4 and TRBJ2-5; 9 nucleotides align to TRBD1. The germline V gene encodes CDR1 SGHNT and CDR2 YYREEE (reference sequence). V dropped 4 bases and J dropped 4; count of bases not matched to a gene: 11. The CDR3 runs to 16 residues. The CDR3 region has the DNA TGTGCCAGCAGCCCAGGGGGTACAGGGGGCGTAGAGACCCAGTACTTC. It yields the protein CASSPGGTGGVETQYF.

Of note for this clone: Other DNA sequences in this sample translate to the same CDR3. The chain carries TRBV5-8 and TRBJ2-7, with 8 bases fitting TRBD1. CDR1 and CDR2 (germline): SGHTS, YDEGEE. The J segment lost 2 bases and the V segment lost 2 bases, leaving 3 bases of the junction unmatched. The CDR3 has 14 amino acids. CDR3 nucleotides: TGTGCCAGCAGCTTTGGGACAGGAGCCTACGAGCAGTACTTC. Its translation: CASSFGTGAYEQYF.